This TCR beta chain originates from a study of blood T cell repertoires in COVID-19. Study as a whole: COVID-19 samples, acute and convalescent, were from the United States, Italy and Spain. Sources were T cells, B-cell-depleted T cells, or PBMCs; the material itself was cDNA or gDNA.

In the original analysis: Reference gene primer amplification gave nucleated cell count estimates. Some clones are missing from TCRdb's copy, which holds only in-frame ones; the method was immunoSEQ multiplex PCR. Clone size and the V and J calls come from that table; the DNA yielded D and trimming. The table records over 50,000 clones, about nine tenths of them present only once. The sequence came from a man aged 45-60 years with active COVID-19. Sequenced sample: peripheral blood.

The CDR3 loop is CASKPGQGNQPQHF. The CDR3 nucleotides read TGTGCCAGTAAACCGGGACAGGGAAATCAGCCCCAGCATTTT. The chain recombines TRBV19 with TRBJ1-5; 9 nucleotides align to TRBD1. Germline V gene data show CDR1 as LNHDA and CDR2 as SQIVND (reference sequence). The CDR3 sequence is 14 residues long. The V gene end was trimmed by 7 bases and the J gene end by 4 bases; junction bases not matched to a gene: 5.